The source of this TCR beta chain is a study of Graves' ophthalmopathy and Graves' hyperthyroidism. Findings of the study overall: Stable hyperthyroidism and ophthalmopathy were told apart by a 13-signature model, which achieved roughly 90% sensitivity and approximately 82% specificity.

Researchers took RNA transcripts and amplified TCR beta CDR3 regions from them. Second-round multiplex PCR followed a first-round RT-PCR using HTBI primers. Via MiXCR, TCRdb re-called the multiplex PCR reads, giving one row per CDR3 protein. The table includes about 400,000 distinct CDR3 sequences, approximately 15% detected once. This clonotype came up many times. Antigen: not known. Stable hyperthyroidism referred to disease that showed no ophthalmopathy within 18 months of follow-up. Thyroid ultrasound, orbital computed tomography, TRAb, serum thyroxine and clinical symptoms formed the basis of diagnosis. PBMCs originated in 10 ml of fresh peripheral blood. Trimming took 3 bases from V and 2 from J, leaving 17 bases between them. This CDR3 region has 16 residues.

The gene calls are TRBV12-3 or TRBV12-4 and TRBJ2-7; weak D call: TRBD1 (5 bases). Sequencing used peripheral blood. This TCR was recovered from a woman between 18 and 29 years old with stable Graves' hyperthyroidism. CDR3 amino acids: CASSFLDTQVPYEQYF. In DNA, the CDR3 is TGTGCCAGCAGTTTCTTGGACACACAGGTCCCCTACGAGCAGTACTTC.